Following are 7 T cell receptor beta chains from one sample sequenced in a study of T-cell memory formation after mild COVID-19. TCRdb redid the calling of the 5' RACE reads with MiXCR, one entry per CDR3 protein. The sample contains some 290,000 distinct CDR3 sequences, around 15% of which appear only once. Sequencing used PBMCs or a T cell subset sorted from them (not recorded which). The receptors derive from a man aged 18 to 30 who had mild COVID-19 (a few samples of this study predate the infection). Cell type and time point are not known.

This chain connects TRBV5-1 to TRBJ2-3; D is ambiguous. Trimming pared 7 bases from V and 6 bases from J, leaving 21 bases between. Germline CDR1 reads SGHRS; CDR2 reads YFSETQ. CDR3 length equals 15 residues. The CDR3 is CASCTREHTLDTQYF. CDR3 in DNA: TGCGCCAGCTGCACGCGAGAACACACGCTGGATACGCAGTATTTT.

The chain has TRBV6-2 or TRBV6-3 and TRBJ2-1, with D possibly matching TRBD1 (7 bases). The CDR3 consists of 14 residues. V shed 10 bases and J shed 8 bases, with 21 bases lying between them. CDR1 MNHEY and CDR2 SVGEGT come from the germline V gene. The CDR3 DNA follows: TGTGCCACCCGACCGGGGGACAGTTGGGATGAGCAGTTCTTC. Amino acids: CATRPGDSWDEQFF.

This clonotype was observed a few times. The rearrangement links TRBV6-5 to TRBJ2-5; no reliable D call. Germline V gene lookup returns CDR1 MNHEY and CDR2 SVGAGI. V was trimmed by 6 bases and J by 4 bases, leaving 3 bases between them. This CDR3 is 10 amino acids long. DNA for the CDR3: TGTGCCAGCAGATCAGAGACCCAGTACTTC. Amino acids: CASRSETQYF.

In its sample, this clonotype was seen many times. V and J are TRBV10-3 and TRBJ2-7; TRBD2 is a possible D gene (6 bases). V shed 10 bases and J shed 3 bases, with 10 bases lying between them. CDR3 length: 11 amino acids. Germline assignment: CDR1 ENHRY and CDR2 SYGVKD. This CDR3 is CATRDFYEQYV. Here the CDR3 DNA reads TGTGCCACGAGGGACTTCTACGAGCAGTACGTC.

The V gene is TRBV7-2, the J gene TRBJ2-3, with TRBD2 matching over 11 bases. The CDR3 extends over 16 amino acids. Trimming at V came to 5 bases and at J to 13 bases, leaving 17 bases not matched to a gene. Germline V gives CDR1 SGHTA, CDR2 FQGNSA. The CDR3 nucleotides read TGTGCCAGCAGCATCCGACTAGCGGGGCCCCCGCGAGAGAAGTATTTT. It translates to CASSIRLAGPPREKYF. The whole variable domain, filled in from reference TRBV7-2 and TRBJ2-3, reads GAGVSQSPSNKVTEKGKDVELRCDPISGHTALYWYRQSLGQGLEFLIYFQGNSAPDKSGLPSDRFSAERTGGSVSTLTIQRTQQEDSAVYLCASSIRLAGPPREKYFGPGTRLTVL.

The chain carries TRBV6-4 and TRBJ2-1; 9 positions match TRBD2. The V and J ends lost 6 bases and 10 bases, in that order; junction bases with no gene match: 22. The CDR3 runs 18 residues. CDR1 and CDR2 from the germline V gene are MRHNA and SNTAGT. CDR3 in amino acids: CASSQYPSGASLGWEQFF. The CDR3 nucleotides are TGTGCCAGCAGCCAATACCCTAGCGGGGCCTCCCTTGGATGGGAGCAGTTCTTC.

This clonotype was recorded at least ten times. The chain joins TRBV6-5 to TRBJ1-1; no reliable D call. Trimming left V 6 bases short and J 4 bases short, with 15 bases between. The CDR3 runs to 14 residues. Germline CDR1 and CDR2: MNHEY and SVGAGI. The CDR3 sequence is CASRYDRVITEAFF. The CDR3 coding sequence is TGTGCCAGCAGGTACGATCGGGTTATCACTGAAGCTTTCTTT.